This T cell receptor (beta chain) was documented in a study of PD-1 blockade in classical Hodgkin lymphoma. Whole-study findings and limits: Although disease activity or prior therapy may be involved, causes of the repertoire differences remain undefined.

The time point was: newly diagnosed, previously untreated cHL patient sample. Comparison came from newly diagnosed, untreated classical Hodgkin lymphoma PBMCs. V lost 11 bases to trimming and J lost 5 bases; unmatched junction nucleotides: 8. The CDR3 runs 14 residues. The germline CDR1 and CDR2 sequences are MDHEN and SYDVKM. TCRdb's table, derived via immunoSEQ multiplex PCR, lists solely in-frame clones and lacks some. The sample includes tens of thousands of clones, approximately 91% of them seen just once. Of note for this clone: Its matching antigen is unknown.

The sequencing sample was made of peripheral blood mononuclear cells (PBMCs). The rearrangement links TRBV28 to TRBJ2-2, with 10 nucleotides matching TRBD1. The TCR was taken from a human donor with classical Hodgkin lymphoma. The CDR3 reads CAGFDRGHTGELFF. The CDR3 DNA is TGTGCCGGATTCGACAGGGGGCATACCGGGGAGCTGTTTTTT.